This record concerns one T cell receptor (beta chain) sequence. J lost 4 bases, V lost 4 bases, and 11 bases had no gene match. The V gene's germline CDR1 is SGHTS and CDR2 YDEGEE. The CDR3 extends over 16 amino acids. This entry is derived from a study of OX40 agonist ivuxolimab in advanced cancers. Study at large: In three patients, partial responses were observed, one with hepatocellular carcinoma and two with cutaneous melanoma.

People who had autoimmune disease history or systemic immunosuppression were excluded. Here immunoSEQ multiplex PCR was the method, and the copy in TCRdb shows in-frame clones only, minus some. This table holds about 74,000 clones, about 82% found once. The V call is TRBV5-8, the J call TRBJ1-2; 9 bases align to TRBD1. The sample in question was CD4+ or CD8+ T cells sorted from blood, obtained in a trial of the OX40 agonist ivuxolimab. This receptor was taken from an adult with an advanced solid tumor such as melanoma, head and neck, liver or kidney cancer. The CDR3 DNA reads TGTGCCAGCAGCCCCGTCCCGGGACAGGGAAGCTATGGCTACACCTTC. Its translation is CASSPVPGQGSYGYTF.